Detailed here is one TCR beta chain. The antigen is not known. The data stem from a study of T cell responses to AZD1222 COVID-19 vaccine. Sequenced by immunoSEQ multiplex PCR; TCRdb stores in-frame clones only, minus some. The table shows some 150,000 clones, with more than 90% occurring only once. Findings of the study overall: Only after the peak T cell response were repertoires sampled. Spike-specific TCR breadth rose after two AZD1222 doses, and depth rose as well. In a largely white British group with more females than males, clonal diversity was possibly underestimated.

There are 16 residues in the CDR3. V dropped 7 bases and J dropped 0 bases, with 16 bases sitting between them. Germline lookup yields CDR1 MDHEN and CDR2 SYDVKM. This sequence originates from an adult who received the AZD1222 COVID-19 vaccine. This chain links TRBV28 with TRBJ1-5, with D perhaps TRBD1 (5 bases). The material sequenced was peripheral blood, taken 28 days after the second AZD1222 dose. CDR3 bases: TGTGCCAGCACCCCCGTGGGGGGTTATAGCAATCAGCCCCAGCATTTT. Translated: CASTPVGGYSNQPQHF.